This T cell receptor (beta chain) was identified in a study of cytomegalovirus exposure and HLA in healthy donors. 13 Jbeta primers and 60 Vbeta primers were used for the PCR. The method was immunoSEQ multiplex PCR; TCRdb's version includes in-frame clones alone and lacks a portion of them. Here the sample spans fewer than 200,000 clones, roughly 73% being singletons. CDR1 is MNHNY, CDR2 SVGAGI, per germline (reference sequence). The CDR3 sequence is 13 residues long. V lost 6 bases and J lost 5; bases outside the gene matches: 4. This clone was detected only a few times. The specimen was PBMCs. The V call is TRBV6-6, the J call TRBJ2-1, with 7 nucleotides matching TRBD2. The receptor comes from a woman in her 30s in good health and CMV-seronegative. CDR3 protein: CASRGTTNNEQFF. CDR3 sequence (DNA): TGTGCCAGCAGGGGGACTACGAACAATGAGCAGTTCTTC.